The 16 T cell receptor beta chains reported below all come from one sample, sequenced in a study of blood T cell repertoires in COVID-19 (dated by TCRdb to the early 2020s). Library preparation employed the immunoSEQ multiplex PCR assay. Not all clones reach the TCRdb copy of this immuneACCESS table, which keeps in-frame sequences only. Checked studies attribute under half of the gap to unresolved V genes and leave the rest unexplained. This sample gives approximately 280,000 clones in total; about 88% of them show up just once. The top ten clones comprise approximately 1.5% of the sample. Material for sequencing was peripheral blood. The receptors were gathered from a human donor with COVID-19, enrolled during active disease. The donor label of this sample is uncertain.

This clone occurred once. The chain joins TRBV18 to TRBJ2-2; 11 bases are a match to TRBD1. The CDR3 totals 15 residues. Germline values: CDR1 KGHSH, CDR2 LQKENI. The trim removed 2 bases at V and 5 bases at J, leaving 1 base unmatched. The CDR3 DNA follows: TGTGCCAGCTCACCAGGGACAGGGGGGACCGGGGAGCTGTTTTTT. Protein: CASSPGTGGTGELFF.

The chain recombines TRBV7-2 with TRBJ2-7; possibly TRBD1 for D (6 bases). This CDR3 comprises 16 residues. CDR1 and CDR2 (germline): SGHTA, FQGNSA. Trimming removed 5 bases from V and 4 bases from J, with 21 bases in between. The chain's CDR3 is CASSQTGSPPIYEQYF. The CDR3 DNA is TGTGCCAGCAGCCAGACAGGATCGCCCCCCATATACGAGCAGTACTTC.

The rearrangement uses TRBV9 and TRBJ2-5; 7 bases match TRBD2. CDR1 and CDR2 from the germline V gene are SGDLS and YYNGEE. The V segment lost 4 bases and the J segment 1 base; nucleotides outside the gene matches: 10. The CDR3 loop spans 16 amino acids. CDR3 protein: CASSKGDYRRQETQYF. The CDR3 bases are TGTGCCAGCAGCAAAGGGGACTACCGGCGCCAAGAGACCCAGTACTTC.

The chain employs TRBV9 and TRBJ2-2; TRBD1 aligns across 10 bases. Germline V gene lookup returns CDR1 SGDLS and CDR2 YYNGEE. V lost 0 bases to trimming and J lost 5 bases; unmatched junction nucleotides: 4. The CDR3 sequence is 16 residues long. Here the CDR3 DNA reads TGTGCCAGCAGCGTAGTTGGGACAGGGGTGACCGGGGAGCTGTTTTTT. Its protein is CASSVVGTGVTGELFF. The variable domain in full, with the rest retrieved from reference TRBV9 and TRBJ2-2, is DSGVTQTPKHLITATGQRVTLRCSPRSGDLSVYWYQQSLDQGLQFLIQYYNGEERAKGNILERFSAQQFPDLHSELNLSSLELGDSALYFCASSVVGTGVTGELFFGEGSRLTVL.

This clone was found a few times. The chain employs TRBV3-1 (or the pseudogene TRBV3-2) and TRBJ1-1, with 9 positions matching TRBD1. Unmatched junction bases numbered 9, after V lost 0 bases and J lost 7 bases. Germline V gene sequence: CDR1 LGHDT, CDR2 YNNKEL (reference sequence). This CDR3 spans 16 amino acids. The DNA of the CDR3 is TGTGCCAGCAGCCAAGATGTGGCGACAGGGGGGCATGAAGCTTTCTTT. It translates to CASSQDVATGGHEAFF.

V usage is TRBV7-3 and J usage is TRBJ1-1; TRBD1 might be the D (5 bases). Germline V CDR1 and CDR2: SGHTA, FQGTGA. Between the trimmed V and J ends, which lost 4 bases and 2 bases, there was a span of 8 bases. CDR3 length: 13 amino acids. This chain's CDR3 is CASSSQVNTEAFF. Here the CDR3 DNA reads TGTGCCAGCAGCTCACAGGTAAACACTGAAGCTTTCTTT.

This chain connects TRBV5-1 to TRBJ2-3, with 10 bases lining up with TRBD2. V was pared by 0 bases and J by 5 bases, with 9 bases of the junction left unmatched. The germline V gene has CDR1 SGHRS and CDR2 YFSETQ. The CDR3 covers 17 residues. The chain's CDR3 is CASSLDGLAGVGDTQYF. CDR3 DNA sequence: TGCGCCAGCAGCTTGGATGGCCTAGCGGGAGTGGGAGATACGCAGTATTTT. Together with reference TRBV5-1 and TRBJ2-3, the CDR3 gives the full variable domain: KAGVTQTPRYLIKTRGQQVTLSCSPISGHRSVSWYQQTPGQGLQFLFEYFSETQRNKGNFPGRFSGRQFSNSRSEMNVSTLELGDSALYLCASSLDGLAGVGDTQYFGPGTRLTVL.

V usage is TRBV2 and J usage is TRBJ1-5; D is ambiguous. With 3 bases removed from V and 4 bases from J, the gap between germline ends came to 7 bases. Germline V gives CDR1 SNHLY, CDR2 FYNNEI. The CDR3 length is 13 residues. CDR3 sequence: CASSERGNQPQHF. The CDR3 coding sequence is TGTGCCAGCAGTGAGCGGGGTAATCAGCCCCAGCATTTT.

The chain carries TRBV5-1 and TRBJ2-1, with D possibly matching TRBD2 (5 bases). Germline V gene lookup returns CDR1 SGHRS and CDR2 YFSETQ. CDR3 length equals 12 residues. The V gene lost 10 bases and the J gene lost 5 bases, with 13 bases spanning the gap. CDR3 residues: CAPGERNNEQFF. The CDR3 DNA reads TGCGCCCCCGGGGAGCGGAACAATGAGCAGTTCTTC.

The chain recombines TRBV19 with TRBJ1-5; 9 bases are shared with TRBD1. This CDR3 comprises 14 residues. V gave up 6 bases and J gave up 7 bases; unmatched junction bases: 7. Germline values: CDR1 LNHDA, CDR2 SQIVND (reference sequence). In DNA, the CDR3 is TGTGCCAGTAGGAGGGACAGGGTGAGCCAGCCCCAGCATTTT. It specifies CASRRDRVSQPQHF.

This sequence joins TRBV28 and TRBJ2-1, with TRBD2 matching 8 bases. CDR1 and CDR2 (germline): MDHEN, SYDVKM. J was trimmed by 4 bases and V by 5 bases; bases with no gene match: 13. The CDR3 extends over 17 amino acids. Written as DNA, the CDR3 is TGTGCCAGCAGTGCCCCATGGGCGGGAGGCTTATACAATGAGCAGTTCTTC. Translation: CASSAPWAGGLYNEQFF.

The rearrangement uses TRBV27 and TRBJ1-1, with D unclear. Germline CDR1 MNHEY, CDR2 SMNVEV (reference sequence). V gave up 2 bases and J gave up 5 bases, with 9 bases separating them. The CDR3 contains 13 residues. The CDR3 sequence is CASSLGLGTEAFF. In DNA, the CDR3 is TGTGCCAGCAGTTTAGGACTCGGGACTGAAGCTTTCTTT.

The chain has TRBV5-4 and TRBJ2-7; D perhaps matches TRBD2 (6 bases). V lost 0 bases, J lost 6 bases, and 10 bases lay in between. Germline V lookup: CDR1 SGHNT, CDR2 YYREEE (reference sequence). This CDR3 is built from 13 residues. The CDR3 sequence: CASSLGGGIEQYF. Here the CDR3 DNA reads TGTGCCAGCAGCTTGGGTGGCGGGATCGAGCAGTACTTC.

This clone showed up just a few times. The chain has TRBV19 and TRBJ1-1; TRBD1 matches 7 bases. Trimming removed 4 bases from V and 4 bases from J; junction bases left unmatched: 3. Germline V lookup: CDR1 LNHDA, CDR2 SQIVND (reference sequence). This CDR3 is built from 13 residues. For the CDR3, the DNA is TGTGCCAGTAGTACCAACAGGGGCACTGAAGCTTTCTTT. It codes for CASSTNRGTEAFF.

V usage is TRBV6-5 and J usage is TRBJ2-2; D may be TRBD1 (6 bases). CDR3 length equals 13 residues. Trimming removed 6 bases from V and 5 bases from J, with 10 bases in between. Germline CDR1 MNHEY, CDR2 SVGAGI. CDR3 amino acids: CASRKQGTGELFF. CDR3 nucleotides: TGTGCCAGCAGGAAACAGGGTACCGGGGAGCTGTTTTTT.

This chain uses TRBV3-1 (or the pseudogene TRBV3-2) with TRBJ2-7; 9 bases line up with TRBD2. The trim removed 5 bases at V and 6 bases at J, leaving 8 bases unmatched. This CDR3 comprises 14 residues. The germline V gene encodes CDR1 LGHDT and CDR2 YNNKEL (reference sequence). The CDR3: CASSLPGLASEQYF. For the CDR3, the DNA is TGTGCCAGCAGCTTACCGGGACTAGCAAGCGAGCAGTACTTC.